This T cell receptor beta chain is from a study of a mutant IDH1 vaccine in newly diagnosed glioma. The CDR3 contains 16 residues. Unmatched junction bases numbered 13, after V lost 6 bases and J lost 2 bases. The time point here: week 35, safety follow-up. Vaccination comprised doses that each held 300 ug of mutant IDH1 20-mer peptide, plus topical imiquimod. Measured with immunoSEQ multiplex PCR; TCRdb has only the in-frame clones, and not every one. The repertoire has tens of thousands of clones, around four fifths of them found once; the top ten carry 3.5% to 4.5%. A remark on this clone: What it binds is not known.

Sample: PBMCs, taken from a glioma patient whose treatment included an IDH1 peptide vaccine. This rearrangement joins TRBV23-1 to TRBJ2-7, with 7 bases identical to TRBD1. TRBV23-1 is an ORF for which the function is uncertain. The clonotype comes from a man aged 25-45 years with glioma. The CDR3 sequence: CASSPVGDRDAYEQYF. In nucleotides, the CDR3 is TGCGCCAGCAGCCCAGTTGGGGACAGAGACGCCTACGAGCAGTACTTC.